A selection of T cell receptor beta chains follows, all from one sample in a study of blood T cell repertoires in COVID-19. The assay was immunoSEQ multiplex PCR, and TCRdb's table has in-frame clones only and misses some. The sample lists 250,000 or so clones; around nine tenths were seen once. Material for sequencing was peripheral blood. The source is a man aged 35 to 55 with active or convalescent COVID-19. Each CDR3 is given with its conserved first and last residue. Fields, in order: clone size, V gene, J gene, D gene, CDR3 protein, CDR3 DNA. The D gene is left open where the match is weak. Clone size is shown for a subset of rows, as once, few, many or a class of expanded clone.

>.|TRBV6-1|TRBJ2-5|.
CASTSRGFRETQYF
TGTGCCAGCACTAGCAGGGGCTTTAGAGAGACCCAGTACTTC
>.|TRBV27|TRBJ1-6|.
CASSLTQGYNSPLHF
TGTGCCAGCAGTTTGACACAGGGCTATAATTCACCCCTCCACTTT
>.|TRBV3-1/TRBV3-2|TRBJ1-1|.
CASTTTIGTEAFF
TGTGCCAGCACCACTACGATAGGCACTGAAGCTTTCTTT
>.|TRBV18|TRBJ1-5|.
CASSTTENQPQHF
TGTGCCAGCTCTACTACCGAAAATCAGCCCCAGCATTTT
>.|TRBV2|TRBJ2-3|TRBD2
CASTWTSGRLNTDTQYF
TGTGCCAGCACCTGGACTAGCGGGAGGCTAAACACAGATACGCAGTATTTT
>.|TRBV10-3|TRBJ2-2|TRBD1
CAISAPVPGQVHGELFF
TGTGCCATCAGCGCCCCAGTCCCGGGACAGGTTCACGGGGAGCTGTTTTTT
>.|TRBV5-1|TRBJ2-3|.
CASSSGPSTRITDTQYF
TGCGCCAGCAGCTCTGGACCCAGCACTAGGATCACAGATACGCAGTATTTT
>.|TRBV5-1|TRBJ1-5|.
CASSLDGERSQPQHF
TGCGCCAGCAGCTTGGACGGGGAGAGAAGTCAGCCCCAGCATTTT
>.|TRBV29-1|TRBJ2-2|TRBD2
CSVEVLTSGIVDTGELFF
TGCAGCGTTGAGGTACTGACTAGCGGGATCGTAGACACCGGGGAGCTGTTTTTT
>medium-sized|TRBV6-1|TRBJ2-1|TRBD1
CASSEWGTGGHNEQFF
TGTGCCAGCAGTGAGTGGGGGACAGGGGGCCACAATGAGCAGTTCTTC
>.|TRBV11-3|TRBJ1-2|.
CASSPRPGGENFF
TGTGCCAGCAGCCCCCGCCCGGGAGGCGAGAATTTCTTC
>few|TRBV5-1|TRBJ2-3|.
CASSPRGGTQYF
TGCGCCAGCAGCCCGCGGGGTGGTACGCAGTATTTT
>.|TRBV12-3/TRBV12-4|TRBJ1-2|TRBD1
CASSLVGTAGYTF
TGTGCCAGCAGTTTAGTTGGGACAGCTGGCTACACCTTC
>.|TRBV9|TRBJ2-6|TRBD1
CASSVGGQPSGANVLTF
TGTGCCAGCAGCGTAGGGGGACAGCCTTCTGGGGCCAACGTCCTGACTTTC
>.|TRBV25-1|TRBJ1-1|TRBD1
CASSKGQGAENTEAFF
TGTGCCAGCAGTAAGGGACAGGGGGCAGAGAACACTGAAGCTTTCTTT
>.|TRBV5-1|TRBJ2-3|.
CASSLEGGPDTQYF
TGCGCCAGCAGCTTGGAAGGAGGGCCAGATACGCAGTATTTT
>few|TRBV6-5|TRBJ1-2|TRBD1
CASKTGDGLGGYTF
TGTGCCAGCAAGACAGGGGACGGTTTAGGCGGCTACACCTTC
>.|TRBV5-1|TRBJ2-7|.
CASTGGPGDVYEQYF
TGCGCCAGCACAGGGGGGCCTGGAGACGTCTACGAGCAGTACTTC